Below are 24 T cell receptor beta chains sequenced from a single sample in a study of T cell clonality in common variable immunodeficiency. No antigen is known for these receptors. The study's findings and limits: Fewer deletions and N-nucleotide insertions were reportedly seen in common variable immunodeficiency TCR beta sequences.

Assay: immunoSEQ multiplex PCR; the TCRdb copy retains only in-frame clones and omits some. The table records 7,800 or so clones without singletons, the ten largest covering 22%. Sequencing was done on a sample of peripheral blood mononuclear cells. All receptors come from a human donor with common variable immunodeficiency.

This clone was recorded many times. The read ends 3 residues shy of where the CDR3 ends; the end is completed using the germline J gene. The genes are TRBV7-9 and TRBJ2-7, with D possibly matching TRBD1 (5 bases). Germline lookup yields CDR1 SEHNR and CDR2 FQNEAQ (reference sequence). CDR3 length: 13 residues. V dropped 6 bases and J dropped 5 bases, with 14 bases sitting between them. The covered CDR3 bases are TGTGCCAGCAGTTCAGGCCAGGGCCACGAG. Protein sequence: CASSSGQGHE. The CDR3, in full, reads CASSSGQGHEQYF.

This clone is medium-sized within its sample. The sequence runs out 3 residues before the end of the CDR3; the remainder is reconstructed from the germline J gene. V usage is TRBV30 and J usage is TRBJ1-1; D is uncertain. Per germline, CDR1 GTSNPN and CDR2 SVGIG (reference sequence). The CDR3 consists of 14 residues. Trimming took off 1 base at V and 0 bases at J, with 9 bases between the two ends. Incomplete CDR3 DNA: TGTGCCTGGAGTGATGGCGGTTTGAACACTGAA. This codes for CAWSDGGLNTE. The full CDR3 is CAWSDGGLNTEAFF.

This clone was recorded a few times. The read falls 3 residues short of the CDR3 end, and the missing part is taken from the germline J gene. V gene TRBV19 combines with J gene TRBJ1-1, with 9 positions matching TRBD1. The CDR3 totals 14 residues. Per the germline V gene, CDR1 is LNHDA and CDR2 is SQIVND (reference sequence). The part of the CDR3 DNA that was read is TGTGCCAGTGACGGATGGACAGGGGTGTTCGAA. It translates to CASDGWTGVFE. The whole CDR3 is CASDGWTGVFEAFF.

This clone came up many times. The CDR3 end falls 3 residues outside the read, so it is completed with the germline J gene. The chain links TRBV9 to TRBJ2-3, with 7 bases matching TRBD2. J lost 3 bases, V lost 3 bases, and 13 bases had no gene match. There are 17 residues in the CDR3. In germline, CDR1 is SGDLS, CDR2 YYNGEE. CDR3 amino acids: CASSASGGGSGTDTQYF. The covered CDR3 bases are TGTGCCAGCAGCGCCTCCGGGGGAGGGAGTGGGACAGATACG.

Comment on this clone: From the germline J gene comes the end of the CDR3, since the read stops 3 residues before it. This chain connects TRBV7-3 to TRBJ2-5, with no clear D. The CDR3 loop spans 13 amino acids. V shed 5 bases and J shed 7 bases, with 14 bases lying between them. Germline values: CDR1 SGHTA, CDR2 FQGTGA. The DNA read from the CDR3 is TGTGCCAGCAGCCCCGCCCGCACTGGGACC. Its translation is CASSPARTGT. The entire CDR3 protein reads CASSPARTGTQYF.

This clone was detected a few times. The read comes to an end 3 residues before the CDR3 does, leaving the germline J gene to fill in the end. The chain has TRBV19 and TRBJ1-5; D perhaps matches TRBD1 (5 bases). Germline V gene sequence: CDR1 LNHDA, CDR2 SQIVND (reference sequence). The CDR3 covers 15 residues. V gave up 8 bases and J gave up 0 bases, with 14 bases separating them. The CDR3 here is CASQDRPYSNQPQHF. The sequenced part of the CDR3 DNA is TGTGCCAGTCAAGACAGACCTTATAGCAATCAGCCC.

There are a few counts of this clone. The read ends 3 residues before the CDR3 terminus; that terminus is restored from the germline J gene. The V gene is TRBV30, the J gene TRBJ1-5, with TRBD1 identical over 8 bases. The CDR3 is 15 amino acids. Germline-derived CDR1 and CDR2 are GTSNPN and SVGIG (reference sequence). The V segment lost 0 bases and the J segment 0 bases; nucleotides outside the gene matches: 1. The CDR3 sequence is CAWSVGTGSNQPQHF. The CDR3 DNA, read in part, is TGTGCCTGGAGTGTGGGGACAGGTAGCAATCAGCCC.

This clone was recorded many times. The missing CDR3 end, 3 residues past where the read stops, is filled in from the germline J gene. This chain connects TRBV7-2 to TRBJ2-2; 10 bases fit TRBD2. Germline V gene lookup returns CDR1 SGHTA and CDR2 FQGNSA. CDR3 length: 15 residues. J was trimmed by 6 bases and V by 3 bases; bases with no gene match: 4. The CDR3 DNA, read in part, is TGTGCCAGCAGCTTTAGCGGGAGGTCCGCCGGGGAG. Translated, it gives CASSFSGRSAGE. The full CDR3 sequence reads CASSFSGRSAGELFF.

A few counts support this clone. The read halts 3 residues ahead of the CDR3 end, with the missing end drawn from the germline J gene. The chain carries TRBV19 and TRBJ2-1; D not certain. V dropped 3 bases and J dropped 2 bases, with 11 bases sitting between them. CDR3 length equals 15 residues. Germline CDR1 is LNHDA and CDR2 is SQIVND (reference sequence). CDR3 residues: CASSMNQVTYNEQFF. Incomplete CDR3 DNA: TGTGCCAGTAGTATGAATCAGGTCACCTACAATGAG.

Notes on this clone: The CDR3 is cut off 3 residues early in the read; its end comes from the germline J gene. The chain joins TRBV30 to TRBJ2-5; D unresolved. The CDR3 loop spans 15 amino acids. Germline V lookup: CDR1 GTSNPN, CDR2 SVGIG (reference sequence). Trimming took off 3 bases at V and 1 base at J, with 15 bases between the two ends. CDR3 bases read: TGTGCCTGGAGCGCCGCCGCAGTGTTCCAAGAGACC. Residues: CAWSAAAVFQET. The CDR3 in full is CAWSAAAVFQETQYF.

This clone has only a few counts. The read is 3 residues too short to cover the CDR3 end, so that end is filled in from the germline J gene. This chain uses TRBV7-3 with TRBJ2-2; D perhaps matches TRBD1 (5 bases). Germline loops: CDR1 SGHTA, CDR2 FQGTGA. This CDR3 region has 16 residues. Between the trimmed V and J ends, which lost 5 bases and 1 base, there was a span of 14 bases. CDR3 residues: CASSPIDSRNTGELFF. CDR3 bases read: TGTGCCAGCAGCCCAATAGACAGTAGGAACACCGGGGAG.

This clone was counted only a few times. The DNA ends 3 residues before the CDR3 does, and the rest of the CDR3 is filled in from the germline J gene. The chain uses TRBV2 and TRBJ2-3; 7 nucleotides agree with TRBD2. Per germline, CDR1 SNHLY and CDR2 FYNNEI. The CDR3 loop spans 15 amino acids. V dropped 4 bases and J dropped 3; count of bases not matched to a gene: 7. The CDR3: CASSGILAETDTQYF. The covered CDR3 bases are TGTGCCAGCAGTGGAATTCTAGCGGAGACAGATACG.

This clone came up a few times. The CDR3 goes on 3 residues after the read ends, and that part is filled in from the germline J gene. This chain uses TRBV19 with TRBJ1-5; 7 nucleotides line up with TRBD1. V gave up 6 bases and J gave up 3 bases; unmatched junction bases: 5. This CDR3 is built from 14 residues. The germline gives CDR1 LNHDA, CDR2 SQIVND (reference sequence). The CDR3 bases that were read are TGTGCCAGTAGGACCGGGACAGTCAATCAGCCC. As protein: CASRTGTVNQP. The whole CDR3 is CASRTGTVNQPQHF.

This clone was found many times. The observed sequence ends 3 residues before the CDR3 terminus, with the missing tail filled in from the germline J gene. The V and J genes are TRBV18 and TRBJ2-5; the D call may be TRBD1 or TRBD2 (5 bases each). Deletions cut 6 bases from V and 4 bases from J, with 12 bases between. There are 13 residues in the CDR3. The germline CDR1 and CDR2 sequences are KGHSH and LQKENI. CDR3 sequence reads: CASSRERGETQYF. CDR3 DNA, as far as it was read: TGTGCCAGCTCCAGGGAGAGGGGAGAGACC.

This clone was recorded many times. Read sequence stops 3 residues before the CDR3 end, and the germline J gene provides the missing end. This chain links TRBV28 with TRBJ2-7, with 9 bases fitting TRBD1. CDR1 is MDHEN, CDR2 SYDVKM, per germline. The CDR3 runs to 16 residues. With 10 bases clipped from V and 2 bases from J, the junction kept 15 bases outside the gene matches. Partial CDR3 DNA: TGTGCCATCCCAAAAAAACGGACAGGGGCGGCCTACGAG. Residues: CAIPKKRTGAAYE. The CDR3 in full is CAIPKKRTGAAYEQYF.

This clone was seen a few times. The CDR3 end falls 3 residues outside the read, so it is completed with the germline J gene. The chain is built from TRBV7-3 and TRBJ2-1, with 16 positions matching TRBD2. Germline V gene sequence: CDR1 SGHTA, CDR2 FQGTGA. This CDR3 spans 18 amino acids. Trimming cost V 4 bases and J 0 bases; bases outside gene matches: 3. Incomplete CDR3 DNA: TGTGCCAGCAGCTCGGGACTAGCGGGAGGGAACTCCTACAATGAG. Amino acids: CASSSGLAGGNSYNE. The full CDR3 protein is CASSSGLAGGNSYNEQFF.

As regards this clone: The read stops 3 residues short of the end of the CDR3; the missing end is completed from the germline J gene. This chain links TRBV7-3 with TRBJ1-2; D is unresolved. Germline lookup yields CDR1 SGHTA and CDR2 FQGTGA. This CDR3 has 14 residues. The CDR3 DNA, read in part, is TGTGCCAGCAGCTTAAATCGGCAGGAAACAGGC. Its translation: CASSLNRQETG. The whole CDR3 sequence reads CASSLNRQETGYTF. Full variable domain (missing parts from reference TRBV7-3 and TRBJ1-2): GAGVSQTPSNKVTEKGKYVELRCDPISGHTALYWYRQSLGQGPEFLIYFQGTGAADDSGLPNDRFFAVRPEGSVSTLKIQRTERGDSAVYLCASSLNRQETGYTFGSGTRLTVV.

Comment on this clone: From the germline J gene comes the end of the CDR3, since the read stops 3 residues before it. This sequence joins TRBV11-2 and TRBJ2-1, with 8 bases fitting TRBD2. Germline-derived CDR1 and CDR2 are SGHAT and FQNNGV. CDR3 length: 13 residues. With V trimmed by 3 bases and J by 7 bases, 2 bases remained unmatched. The sequenced CDR3 bases are TGTGCCAGCAGCTTCAGCGGGAGTAATGAG. Its translation is CASSFSGSNE. The full CDR3 protein is CASSFSGSNEQFF.

This clone was found a few times. The CDR3 end lies 3 residues beyond the end of the read and is filled in from the germline J gene. V gene TRBV19 combines with J gene TRBJ2-2; D remains ambiguous. CDR3 length equals 13 residues. Trimming shortened V by 8 bases and J by 0 bases, and 7 bases separated the two germline ends. CDR1 LNHDA and CDR2 SQIVND come from the germline V gene (reference sequence). The CDR3 DNA, read in part, is TGTGCCAGTTCTCTCGCGAACACCGGGGAG. This sequence encodes CASSLANTGE. The whole CDR3 is CASSLANTGELFF. Filled out from reference TRBV19 and TRBJ2-2, the complete variable domain reads DGGITQSPKYLFRKEGQNVTLSCEQNLNHDAMYWYRQDPGQGLRLIYYSQIVNDFQKGDIAEGYSVSREKKESFPLTVTSAQKNPTAFYLCASSLANTGELFFGEGSRLTVL.

In this sample, this clone turned up a few times. Read sequence stops 3 residues before the CDR3 end, and the germline J gene provides the missing end. V usage is TRBV20-1 and J usage is TRBJ2-7, with TRBD1 matching over 8 bases. CDR1 is DFQATT and CDR2 is SNEGSKA in the germline V gene (reference sequence). J lost 5 bases, V lost 6 bases, and 9 bases had no gene match. This CDR3 has 13 residues. The CDR3 DNA, read in part, is TGCAGTGCCGCCGGACAGGGTAAGAACGAG. Its translation is CSAAGQGKNE. The complete CDR3 sequence is CSAAGQGKNEQYF.

This clone was recorded a few times. CDR3 loop: CASSQARGYEQYF. Partial CDR3 DNA: TGTGCCAGCAGCCAAGCACGGGGCTACGAG. The V and J genes are TRBV7-2 and TRBJ2-7; tentatively, D is TRBD2 (5 bases). The CDR3 end lies 3 residues beyond the end of the read and is filled in from the germline J gene. Germline lookup yields CDR1 SGHTA and CDR2 FQGNSA. V was pared by 5 bases and J by 3 bases, with 11 bases between. CDR3 length equals 13 residues.

The table lists this clone with many counts. The observed sequence ends 3 residues before the CDR3 terminus, with the missing tail filled in from the germline J gene. The chain employs TRBV20-1 and TRBJ2-7; TRBD1 might be the D (5 bases). Germline CDR1 and CDR2: DFQATT and SNEGSKA (reference sequence). V lost 5 bases to trimming and J lost 5 bases, with 16 bases between them. The CDR3 length is 13 residues. CDR3 DNA (partial): TGCAGTGCTGGAGTAGGGGATTTTGACGAG. Translated, it gives CSAGVGDFDE. The entire CDR3 protein is CSAGVGDFDEQYF.

This clone was seen a few times. The DNA ends 3 residues before the CDR3 does, and the rest of the CDR3 is filled in from the germline J gene. The genes are TRBV5-1 and TRBJ2-5; 8 bases are a match to TRBD1. The CDR3 has 14 amino acids. Germline V lookup: CDR1 SGHRS, CDR2 YFSETQ. Germline trimming cut 0 bases from V and 5 bases from J; bases unmatched to any gene: 3. CDR3 bases read: TGCGCCAGCAGCTTGGTACCAGGGGGCGAGACC. Amino acid sequence: CASSLVPGGET. The CDR3 in full is CASSLVPGGETQYF.

This clone is classed as medium-sized. From the germline J gene comes the end of the CDR3, since the read stops 3 residues before it. V and J are TRBV20-1 and TRBJ2-1; 15 bases are a match to TRBD2. CDR3 length: 15 amino acids. Losses at the gene ends were 5 bases for V and 6 bases for J; bases not matched to a gene: 5. CDR1 and CDR2 (germline): DFQATT, SNEGSKA (reference sequence). Partial CDR3 DNA: TGCAGTGCTTACGCGGGACTAGCGGGAGGCAATGAG. This gives the protein CSAYAGLAGGNE. The CDR3 in full is CSAYAGLAGGNEQFF.